This is a list of T cell receptor beta chains from one sample in a study of beta chain bispecific antibodies for T cell cancers. Each CDR3 protein gets one entry after TCRdb re-called the 5' RACE reads with MiXCR. The repertoire holds tens of thousands of distinct CDR3 sequences, with over 2% as singletons. Their antigen targets remain unknown. Sequenced: healthy donor T cells cultured with leukemia cells. Source of these receptors: a human donor in good health. Some clones in this sample may be carry-over from other donors' samples. CDR3s include the opening cysteine and the closing phenylalanine or tryptophan.

V	length	J	CDR3
TRBV4-1	17	TRBJ2-1	CASSQDPHPPGTDEQFF
TRBV5-1	12	TRBJ2-7	CASSLVGVEQYF
TRBV2	14	TRBJ2-7	CASSVWPGSYEQYF
TRBV4-1	17	TRBJ2-1	CASSQLAGAHSYNEQFF
TRBV12-3/TRBV12-4	15	TRBJ2-1	CASSPSGGTDNEQFF
TRBV6-1	13	TRBJ2-7	CASSGRSSYEQYF
TRBV3-1	11	TRBJ2-2	CASSHSGELFF
TRBV18	12	TRBJ2-2	CASSGTTGELFF
TRBV5-1	15	TRBJ2-1	CASKPGQGFYNEQFF
TRBV7-7	13	TRBJ1-2	CASSLWPSYGYTF
TRBV6-2/TRBV6-3	16	TRBJ2-5	CASRSLAGVNQETQYF
TRBV6-5	15	TRBJ2-7	CASSWGLAETYEQYF
TRBV5-1	14	TRBJ2-1	CASNSMGQANEQFF
TRBV27	17	TRBJ2-7	CASSPYSWTGSSYEQYF
TRBV6-5	14	TRBJ1-1	CASRRDFQNTEAFF
TRBV5-6	15	TRBJ1-2	CASSLAGLGRHGYTF
TRBV5-8	16	TRBJ1-1	CASSLGTGGMYTEAFF
TRBV29-1	12	TRBJ1-1	CSTYRVNTEAFF
TRBV19	12	TRBJ2-1	CASGVTNNEQFF
TRBV11-2	15	TRBJ2-3	CASSSGQGVIDTQYF
TRBV5-1	14	TRBJ1-1	CASSADRGYTEAFF
TRBV4-1	14	TRBJ2-7	CASSQTQGGYEQYF
TRBV11-2	16	TRBJ2-5	CASSLTIAGGQETQYF
TRBV15	14	TRBJ2-5	CATSRSRRGETQYF
TRBV3-1	12	TRBJ2-7	CASSPGSYEQYF
TRBV13	14	TRBJ2-5	CASSLELAGETQYF
TRBV24-1	13	TRBJ2-7	CATSSKDSDEQYF
TRBV6-1	15	TRBJ2-7	CASSSETSGGREQYF
TRBV20-1	14	TRBJ2-7	CSARPSASSYEQYF
TRBV7-6	16	TRBJ2-1	CASSGGRGSGDNEQFF
TRBV27	12	TRBJ2-3	CASSLVGDTQYF
TRBV20-1	13	TRBJ2-2	CSAKTVNTGELFF
TRBV10-2	13	TRBJ2-5	CASNKGGWETQYF
TRBV7-9	15	TRBJ2-7	CASTDTQGWDSEQYF
TRBV27	15	TRBJ2-7	CASSYATPDAYEQYF
TRBV4-2	19	TRBJ2-2	CASSRSTGAPSLNTGELFF
TRBV20-1	12	TRBJ2-7	CSADRDSTEQYF
TRBV5-4	14	TRBJ2-3	CASSAPGDTDTQYF
TRBV27	14	TRBJ1-1	CASTPRGGNTEAFF
TRBV3-1	15	TRBJ2-4	CASSPPLTGGNIQYF
TRBV29-1	14	TRBJ2-5	CSVVNSGHQETQYF
TRBV18	18	TRBJ2-3	CASSPPGPSGSNTDTQYF
TRBV5-1	16	TRBJ2-6	CASSLGQGDGANVLTF
TRBV6-5	15	TRBJ2-2	CASTPGGPVTGELFF
TRBV6-4	13	TRBJ1-1	CASSHNGGAEAFF
TRBV9	14	TRBJ2-7	CASSVAPGEYEQYF
TRBV20-1	15	TRBJ1-1	CSARAEGRANTEAFF
TRBV6-5	15	TRBJ2-7	CASSYSAKGPYEQYF
TRBV5-1	14	TRBJ1-1	CATTVGGGNTEAFF
TRBV27	12	TRBJ2-4	CASGLAKNIQYF
TRBV2	16	TRBJ2-5	CASSEAWDREQETQYF
TRBV7-6	13	TRBJ1-1	CASSLGDKGVAFF
TRBV6-5	21	TRBJ2-3	CASSYSILDISGGPWADTQYF
TRBV20-1	13	TRBJ2-3	CSARGLATDTQYF